These T cell receptor beta chains were read from a single sample in a study of T cell responses to AZD1222 COVID-19 vaccine. Clones were sequenced by immunoSEQ multiplex PCR, and TCRdb holds only the in-frame ones, with some missing. The sample includes approximately 220,000 clones, 93% seen only once; the top ten take around 1%. The sequenced sample was peripheral blood, obtained on day 0 of MenACWY control vaccination. The receptors were sampled from an adult in good health. The CDR3 runs from the conserved cysteine through the conserved F or W. The D gene is left open where the match is weak. Not every row has a clone size; where given, it reads once, few, many or a size class.

j_gene	d_gene	v_gene	abundance	CDR3aa	CDR3nt
TRBJ1-6	.	TRBV6-5	.	CASSYSNGAIPPLHF	TGTGCCAGCAGTTACTCGAATGGGGCGATCCCACCCCTCCACTTT
TRBJ1-2	.	TRBV7-9	.	CASSLDGYGYTF	TGTGCCAGCAGCTTAGATGGGTATGGCTACACCTTC
TRBJ2-5	.	TRBV6-2/TRBV6-3	.	CASSYSDLIETQYF	TGTGCCAGCAGTTACTCAGATTTAATTGAGACCCAGTACTTC
TRBJ2-1	TRBD1	TRBV6-2/TRBV6-3	.	CASSFTTRQGRPYNEQFF	TGTGCCAGCAGTTTCACCACCCGACAGGGACGACCATACAATGAGCAGTTCTTC
TRBJ2-3	.	TRBV27	few	CASSFSGLDTQYF	TGTGCCAGCAGTTTTTCAGGGTTGGATACGCAGTATTTT
TRBJ1-1	.	TRBV30	.	CASKEVYPMNTEAFF	TGTGCCTCCAAAGAAGTCTACCCGATGAACACTGAAGCTTTCTTT
TRBJ2-3	TRBD2	TRBV5-1	.	CASSIGGSGGAFTDTQYF	TGCGCCAGCAGTATAGGAGGAAGCGGGGGGGCGTTCACAGATACGCAGTATTTT
TRBJ1-1	TRBD1	TRBV7-8	.	CASSQDRGGRAFF	TGTGCCAGCAGCCAAGACAGGGGGGGGCGAGCTTTCTTT
TRBJ1-6	.	TRBV30	few	CAQSRRSYNSPLHF	TGTGCCCAAAGTAGGCGCTCCTATAATTCACCCCTCCACTTT
TRBJ2-2	.	TRBV12-3/TRBV12-4	.	CASVETTGELFF	TGTGCCAGCGTCGAAACGACCGGGGAGCTGTTTTTT
TRBJ1-2	.	TRBV5-4	few	CASSAYVPTASYGYTF	TGTGCCAGCAGCGCCTACGTCCCGACAGCAAGCTATGGCTACACCTTC
TRBJ1-6	TRBD1	TRBV5-1	.	CASRDRGQSPSPLHF	TGCGCCAGCAGGGACAGGGGACAAAGCCCTTCACCCCTCCACTTT
TRBJ2-7	TRBD2	TRBV3-1/TRBV3-2	.	CASSQALLAGGGEQYF	TGTGCCAGCAGCCAAGCCCTACTAGCGGGGGGTGGTGAGCAGTACTTC
TRBJ1-5	.	TRBV2	.	CASSATDRNQPQHF	TGTGCCAGCAGTGCGACCGACAGAAATCAGCCCCAGCATTTT
TRBJ2-1	.	TRBV30	.	CAWTNVGVAYNEQFF	TGTGCCTGGACCAACGTGGGGGTCGCCTACAATGAGCAGTTCTTC
TRBJ2-5	.	TRBV30	.	CAWTKTGTISETQYF	TGTGCCTGGACTAAAACAGGGACTATTTCGGAGACCCAGTACTTC
TRBJ2-5	TRBD1	TRBV6-5	.	CASRGDRGETQYF	TGTGCCAGCAGGGGGGACAGGGGAGAGACCCAGTACTTC
TRBJ1-4	.	TRBV28	.	CASSLGTGGGLFF	TGTGCCAGCAGTTTGGGTACAGGAGGAGGACTGTTTTTT
TRBJ2-1	.	TRBV6-1	.	CASSEGQFEQFF	TGTGCCAGCAGTGAAGGACAGTTTGAGCAGTTCTTC
TRBJ1-1	.	TRBV23-1	.	CASSQGRTENTEAFF	TGCGCCAGCAGTCAAGGGAGGACAGAGAACACTGAAGCTTTCTTT
TRBJ1-2	.	TRBV27	.	CASSLGRYSSSRGDGYTF	TGTGCCAGCAGTTTAGGTCGTTATTCTTCGAGTAGGGGTGATGGCTACACCTTC
TRBJ1-2	TRBD1	TRBV6-2/TRBV6-3	.	CASSYRSGGKNYGYTF	TGTGCCAGCAGTTACCGGTCAGGGGGCAAAAACTATGGCTACACCTTC
TRBJ1-2	.	TRBV2	once	CASSRQNIYGYTF	TGTGCCAGCAGCCGACAGAATATCTATGGCTACACCTTC
TRBJ2-5	.	TRBV5-1	.	CASSLGGISQETQYF	TGCGCCAGCAGCTTGGGGGGGATCTCCCAAGAGACCCAGTACTTC
TRBJ1-1	TRBD1	TRBV7-2	.	CASSLTQGVSNTEAFF	TGTGCCAGCAGCTTGACACAGGGGGTGTCGAACACTGAAGCTTTCTTT
TRBJ2-1	TRBD2	TRBV11-3	.	CASSPSGGRGNEQFF	TGTGCCAGCAGCCCTAGCGGGGGGCGGGGAAATGAGCAGTTCTTC
TRBJ2-7	.	TRBV5-5	.	CASSYGTFRNEQYF	TGTGCCAGCAGTTACGGGACATTCAGAAACGAGCAGTACTTC
TRBJ2-3	TRBD2	TRBV15	.	CATSRLRGAITDTQYF	TGTGCCACCAGCAGGCTGCGGGGGGCAATCACAGATACGCAGTATTTT
TRBJ1-4	TRBD1	TRBV19	.	CASSILGQGATGEKLFF	TGTGCCAGTAGTATCCTCGGACAGGGGGCGACGGGGGAAAAACTGTTTTTT
TRBJ2-3	.	TRBV7-9	.	CASSPMGSGTDTQYF	TGTGCCAGCAGCCCCATGGGGTCTGGCACAGATACGCAGTATTTT
TRBJ1-1	.	TRBV7-9	.	CASSLAAGSEAFF	TGTGCCAGCAGCTTAGCGGCAGGTTCGGAGGCTTTCTTT
TRBJ1-5	.	TRBV5-1	.	CASRLGEAQPQHF	TGCGCCAGCAGGCTGGGAGAGGCTCAGCCCCAGCATTTT
TRBJ1-2	.	TRBV6-2/TRBV6-3	.	CASSRPQLPNYGYTF	TGTGCCAGCAGTCGACCACAGCTACCTAACTATGGCTACACCTTC
TRBJ2-7	.	TRBV7-6	.	CASSRGQGYEQYF	TGTGCCAGCAGCCGCGGGCAGGGGTACGAGCAGTACTTC
TRBJ2-2	.	TRBV6-5	.	CATGTGRKFAGELFF	TGTGCCACCGGTACAGGGAGAAAGTTCGCCGGGGAGCTGTTTTTT
TRBJ1-5	.	TRBV19	.	CASSNPPTGPQHF	TGTGCCAGTAGTAATCCCCCCACAGGGCCCCAGCATTTT
TRBJ1-5	.	TRBV6-2/TRBV6-3	once	CASSYGPGAGNQPQHF	TGTGCCAGCAGTTACGGTCCGGGGGCTGGGAATCAGCCCCAGCATTTT
TRBJ2-5	.	TRBV29-1	.	CSVPAAYQETQYF	TGCAGCGTTCCGGCTGCGTACCAAGAGACCCAGTACTTC
TRBJ2-3	.	TRBV24-1	.	CATAKGTDTQYF	TGTGCCACCGCAAAGGGCACAGATACGCAGTATTTT
TRBJ1-1	.	TRBV27	.	CASSLSWAAEAFF	TGTGCCAGCAGTTTATCGTGGGCCGCTGAAGCTTTCTTT
TRBJ1-2	TRBD1	TRBV5-1	.	CASSGDRVGNYGYTF	TGCGCCAGCAGCGGCGACAGGGTCGGGAACTATGGCTACACCTTC
TRBJ1-6	TRBD1	TRBV7-9	.	CASRGTGDNSPLHF	TGTGCCAGCAGGGGGACAGGGGATAATTCACCCCTCCACTTT
TRBJ1-3	.	TRBV7-8	.	CASSLGTTGNTIYF	TGTGCCAGCAGCTTAGGGACTACAGGAAACACCATATATTTT
TRBJ2-7	.	TRBV5-1	.	CASSLVGPSGNEQYF	TGCGCCAGCAGCTTGGTCGGGCCCTCGGGGAACGAGCAGTACTTC